The 20 T cell receptor beta chains reported below all come from one sample, sequenced in a study of breast tumors, draining lymph nodes, adjacent tissues. Breast cancer patients provided tissue from their axillary draining lymph nodes. TCRdb called the multiplex PCR reads again in MiXCR, with one record for every CDR3 protein. Seen here are some 85,000 distinct CDR3 sequences, approximately 31% observed once, and the top ten hold 8.1%. Sequenced material: axillary lymph node tissue. The origin of the receptors is a female donor with breast cancer. Some clones in this sample may be carry-over from other donors' samples.

This clonotype was seen many times. This sequence joins TRBV11-2 and TRBJ2-7, with unresolved D. CDR3 size: 14 residues. Germline CDR1 SGHAT, CDR2 FQNNGV. V dropped 3 bases and J dropped 6 bases, with 15 bases sitting between them. The CDR3 sequence is CASSFPLGTAEQYF. CDR3 coding DNA: TGTGCCAGCAGCTTCCCCCTAGGAACCGCCGAGCAGTACTTC. Full variable domain (rest looked up from reference TRBV11-2 and TRBJ2-7): EAGVAQSPRYKIIEKRQSVAFWCNPISGHATLYWYQQILGQGPKLLIQFQNNGVVDDSQLPKDRFSAERLKGVDSTLKIQPAKLEDSAVYLCASSFPLGTAEQYFGPGTRLTVT.

Many counts were recorded for this clonotype. The gene calls are TRBV27 and TRBJ2-7; D is possibly TRBD1 or TRBD2 (5 bases each). Trimming took off 2 bases at V and 3 bases at J, with 14 bases between the two ends. The CDR3 extends over 15 amino acids. Germline loops: CDR1 MNHEY, CDR2 SMNVEV (reference sequence). The CDR3 bases are TGTGCCAGCAGTTTAAGCCGGGGCGGATTCTACGAGCAGTACTTC. Amino acid sequence: CASSLSRGGFYEQYF.

This clonotype was seen only once. The CDR3 sequence: CASSQKGTGVNTIYF. The CDR3 nucleotides are TGCGCCAGCAGCCAAAAGGGTACAGGGGTTAACACCATATATTTT. This chain uses TRBV4-1 with TRBJ1-3; 7 positions agree with TRBD1. J was trimmed by 7 bases and V by 2 bases; bases with no gene match: 8. There are 15 residues in the CDR3. Germline lookup yields CDR1 MGHRA and CDR2 YSYEKL.

There are many counts of this clonotype. The V gene is TRBV3-1, the J gene TRBJ2-5, with a possible D match to TRBD2 (5 bases). The germline V and J ends were trimmed by 2 bases and 7 bases, with 11 bases remaining between them. Germline loops: CDR1 LGHDT, CDR2 YNNKEL (reference sequence). The CDR3 has 13 amino acids. The chain's CDR3 is CASSQLPAGTQYF. The DNA for the CDR3 is TGTGCCAGCAGCCAACTACCGGCGGGGACCCAGTACTTC.

The CDR3 spells CASSLSEGLEQFF. CDR3 nucleotides: TGTGCCAGCAGCTTGAGTGAGGGGCTAGAGCAGTTCTTC. V is TRBV11-3 and J is TRBJ2-1, with D possibly being TRBD1 or TRBD2 (5 bases each). Germline loops: CDR1 SGHNT, CDR2 YENEEA. V lost 3 bases and J lost 10, with 13 bases in between. This CDR3 has 13 amino acids.

The V gene is TRBV2, the J gene TRBJ1-5; no clear D gene. From germline, CDR1 is SNHLY and CDR2 FYNNEI. This CDR3 contains 14 residues. V was pared by 4 bases and J by 11 bases, with 18 bases between. The CDR3 loop is CASSAGGGHMAQHF. In DNA, the CDR3 is TGTGCCAGCAGTGCTGGAGGCGGGCATATGGCCCAGCATTTT.

As regards this clonotype: The conserved phenylalanine or tryptophan normally closing the CDR3 is absent here, so this likely arose from a read error. The rearrangement uses TRBV6-6 and TRBJ1-2; a weak D match, TRBD1 (6 bases). There are 14 residues in the CDR3. The V gene's germline CDR1 is MNHNY and CDR2 SVGAGI (reference sequence). V dropped 8 bases and J dropped 8 bases, with 21 bases sitting between them. CDR3 coding DNA: TGTGCCAGCGGCCCAATCCGGGGGCGCCAGGGCTACACCATC. Protein sequence: CASGPIRGRQGYTI.

For this clonotype: This sequence may be a read error, since a much larger clone differs from it by one base. The chain links TRBV6-6 to TRBJ2-1, with TRBD2 matching 7 bases. The CDR3 has 15 amino acids. V shed 5 bases, J shed 4 bases, and the junction held 8 bases outside the gene matches. CDR1 is MNHNY, CDR2 SVGAGI, per germline (reference sequence). The CDR3 DNA sequence: TGTGCCAGCAGTGCCGGCGGGAGTAGGTACAATGAGCAGTTCTTC. Translated, it gives CASSAGGSRYNEQFF.

Written as DNA, the CDR3 is TGCAGTGCTAGACTAGCGGGAGAGACCCAGTACTTC. It is translated as CSARLAGETQYF. The chain carries TRBV20-1 and TRBJ2-5; TRBD2 agrees at 8 bases. Germline CDR1 and CDR2: DFQATT and SNEGSKA (reference sequence). The CDR3 covers 12 residues. V shed 2 bases and J 4 bases; nucleotides not matched to a gene: 0.

This clonotype occurred many times. This rearrangement joins TRBV7-9 to TRBJ2-3, with 10 bases identical to TRBD2. From germline, CDR1 is SEHNR and CDR2 FQNEAQ (reference sequence). The trim removed 1 base at V and 6 bases at J, leaving 4 bases unmatched. The CDR3 is made up of 15 amino acids. In DNA, the CDR3 is TGTGCCAGCAGCTTAGTCCTAGCGGGAGTGGATACGCAGTATTTT. It encodes CASSLVLAGVDTQYF. Combining the CDR3 with reference TRBV7-9 and TRBJ2-3 gives the whole variable domain DTGVSQNPRHKITKRGQNVTFRCDPISEHNRLYWYRQTLGQGPEFLTYFQNEAQLEKSRLLSDRFSAERPKGSFSTLEIQRTEQGDSAMYLCASSLVLAGVDTQYFGPGTRLTVL.

At least ten counts were recorded for this clonotype. V is TRBV2 and J is TRBJ2-7; D is undetermined. The V end was cut by 8 bases, the J end by 0 bases, with 8 bases between. The germline V gene has CDR1 SNHLY and CDR2 FYNNEI. This CDR3 is 12 amino acids long. CDR3 loop: CASGLLSYEQYF. For the CDR3, the DNA is TGTGCCAGCGGGCTCCTCTCCTACGAGCAGTACTTC.

This clonotype was seen only a few times. The rearrangement uses TRBV28 and TRBJ1-4; D ambiguous. The V end lost 8 bases, the J end lost 0 bases, and 10 bases lay between the germline ends. CDR3 length: 14 residues. Germline V lookup: CDR1 MDHEN, CDR2 SYDVKM. The CDR3 reads CASSRPTTNEKLFF. For the CDR3, the DNA is TGTGCCAGCTCCCGGCCTACAACTAATGAAAAACTGTTTTTT.

This clonotype has a count of ten or more. This chain uses TRBV5-8 with TRBJ2-7; D gene ambiguous. The germline CDR1 and CDR2 sequences are SGHTS and YDEGEE. There are 15 residues in the CDR3. V was trimmed by 4 bases and J by 0 bases, leaving 14 bases between them. CDR3 sequence: CASSPTLADSYEQYF. In DNA form, the CDR3 reads TGTGCCAGCAGCCCAACTTTAGCCGACTCCTACGAGCAGTACTTC.

This clonotype came up a few times. The chain's CDR3 is CSASWQEGSPLHF. CDR3 DNA sequence: TGCAGTGCTAGCTGGCAGGAGGGCTCACCCCTCCACTTT. The chain carries TRBV20-1 and TRBJ1-6; D not certain. CDR3 length: 13 residues. The V and J ends lost 3 bases and 10 bases respectively, with 13 bases between them. In germline, CDR1 is DFQATT, CDR2 SNEGSKA (reference sequence).

This clonotype was seen repeatedly, ten times or more. V is TRBV5-1 and J is TRBJ2-5; possible D gene TRBD2, 5 bases. Trimming shortened V by 2 bases and J by 4 bases, and 12 bases separated the two germline ends. The CDR3 contains 14 residues. Germline CDR1 is SGHRS and CDR2 is YFSETQ. The CDR3 here is CASSFGELGETQYF. DNA for the CDR3: TGCGCCAGCAGCTTCGGGGAACTAGGAGAGACCCAGTACTTC.

The chain carries TRBV15 and TRBJ2-2, with 7 bases fitting TRBD2. Germline CDR1 LNHNV, CDR2 YYDKDF (reference sequence). This CDR3 is built from 15 residues. The junction had 12 bases not matched to a gene; V was cut back by 10 bases and J by 4 bases. For the CDR3, the DNA is TGTGCCAGCAGTGGGGGACTAACGGGCACCGGGGAGCTGTTTTTT. Translation gives CASSGGLTGTGELFF.

Ten or more counts support this clonotype. The chain recombines TRBV10-3 with TRBJ1-3, with D perhaps TRBD1 (5 bases). The CDR3 spans 15 residues. V shed 7 bases and J shed 1 base, with 14 bases lying between them. Germline CDR1 reads ENHRY; CDR2 reads SYGVKD. The CDR3 region is CAIKRDPKSGNTIYF. CDR3 sequence (DNA): TGTGCCATCAAACGGGACCCCAAATCTGGAAACACCATATATTTT.

This clonotype came up many times. The V and J genes are TRBV2 and TRBJ2-5; no reliable D call. Germline V gene lookup returns CDR1 SNHLY and CDR2 FYNNEI. The CDR3 covers 13 residues. Between the trimmed V and J ends, which lost 3 bases and 4 bases, there was a span of 9 bases. The CDR3 DNA sequence: TGTGCCAGCAGTGACCTTACCCCAGAGACCCAGTACTTC. This sequence encodes CASSDLTPETQYF. Together with reference TRBV2 and TRBJ2-5, the CDR3 gives the full variable domain: EPEVTQTPSHQVTQMGQEVILRCVPISNHLYFYWYRQILGQKVEFLVSFYNNEISEKSEIFDDQFSVERPDGSNFTLKIRSTKLEDSAMYFCASSDLTPETQYFGPGTRLLVL.

The gene calls are TRBV5-1 and TRBJ2-1; 7 bases map to TRBD1. With 4 bases clipped from V and 4 bases from J, the junction kept 2 bases outside the gene matches. The CDR3 is 13 residues long. Germline-derived CDR1 and CDR2 are SGHRS and YFSETQ. The CDR3 here is CASSQGQYNEQFF. CDR3 nucleotide sequence: TGCGCCAGCAGCCAGGGACAGTACAATGAGCAGTTCTTC.

In its sample, this clonotype was seen many times. The V and J genes are TRBV7-2 and TRBJ1-2; D is uncertain. Looked up from germline, CDR1 is SGHTA and CDR2 is FQGNSA. The V end was cut by 5 bases, the J end by 5 bases, with 6 bases between. The CDR3 has 11 amino acids. CDR3 in amino acids: CASSRAYGYTF. Here the CDR3 DNA reads TGTGCCAGCAGCCGGGCTTATGGCTACACCTTC. Filled out from reference TRBV7-2 and TRBJ1-2, the complete variable domain reads GAGVSQSPSNKVTEKGKDVELRCDPISGHTALYWYRQSLGQGLEFLIYFQGNSAPDKSGLPSDRFSAERTGGSVSTLTIQRTQQEDSAVYLCASSRAYGYTFGSGTRLTVV.